Following are 5 T cell receptor beta chains from one sample sequenced in a study of shared clonotypes between healthy human individuals. The table came from immunoSEQ multiplex PCR; TCRdb's copy has only in-frame clones and leaves some out. The sample has around 2.1 million clones, approximately 95% seen once; the top ten hold less than 0.15%. The sequencing input was naive CD4+ T cells sorted from blood. Stated subset: CD45RA+ positively selected. The receptor set was obtained from a young man in good health.

V and J are TRBV2 and TRBJ1-2, with D perhaps matching TRBD1 (5 bases). CDR1 is SNHLY, CDR2 FYNNEI, per germline. The CDR3 is made up of 11 amino acids. V was shortened by 6 bases and J by 8 bases, with 10 bases between the two germline ends. As DNA, the CDR3 is TGTGCCAGCAGCGCCGACAGAGGCTACACCTTC. This codes for CASSADRGYTF. The entire variable domain, with the rest obtained from reference TRBV2 and TRBJ1-2, is as follows: EPEVTQTPSHQVTQMGQEVILRCVPISNHLYFYWYRQILGQKVEFLVSFYNNEISEKSEIFDDQFSVERPDGSNFTLKIRSTKLEDSAMYFCASSADRGYTFGSGTRLTVV.

With respect to this clone: The sample has other DNA sequences that encode this CDR3 too. The chain combines TRBV7-2 with TRBJ2-1; D is undetermined. Trimming pared 3 bases from V and 4 bases from J, leaving 1 base between. This CDR3 has 11 amino acids. The germline V gene has CDR1 SGHTA and CDR2 FQGNSA. CDR3 DNA: TGTGCCAGCAGCTTTTACAATGAGCAGTTCTTC. It specifies CASSFYNEQFF.

The chain recombines TRBV5-4 with TRBJ1-2; 8 bases are shared with TRBD1. CDR1 is SGHNT, CDR2 YYREEE, per germline (reference sequence). CDR3 length equals 13 residues. Trimming at V came to 8 bases and at J to 4 bases, leaving 7 bases not matched to a gene. CDR3 loop: CARRTGKIYGYTF. The CDR3 bases are TGTGCCAGAAGGACAGGGAAGATCTATGGCTACACCTTC.

The V call is TRBV6-6, the J call TRBJ1-6; D call uncertain. V was pared by 5 bases and J by 0 bases, with 11 bases between. Per the germline V gene, CDR1 is MNHNY and CDR2 is SVGAGI (reference sequence). The CDR3 runs to 16 residues. Written as DNA, the CDR3 is TGTGCCAGCAGTGCCGTACAGAGCTCCTATAATTCACCCCTCCACTTT. This sequence encodes CASSAVQSSYNSPLHF.

V usage is TRBV2 and J usage is TRBJ2-3; no definite D call. Trimming shortened V by 8 bases and J by 6 bases, and 9 bases separated the two germline ends. The germline V gene encodes CDR1 SNHLY and CDR2 FYNNEI. There are 11 residues in the CDR3. This CDR3 reads CASVREDTQYF. CDR3 DNA sequence: TGTGCCAGCGTCAGAGAGGATACGCAGTATTTT.